The clone carrying this T cell receptor beta chain was counted only a few times. Its specificity is not known. This entry comes from a study of beta chain features in type 1 diabetes. The wider study: Cells sorted and examined across all samples totaled 107,917,701. Study observations and caveats: Among patients with Type 1 diabetes, TCRB CDR3s were moderately but significantly shorter in every one of the four CD4+ subsets. A cDNA-based sequencing approach could over-represent cells with high TCR expression. A pattern of fewer insertions and more deletions at VDJ junctions was seen in type 1 diabetes patients.

The whole isolated RNA underwent reverse transcription, so sequencing captured expressed TCRB transcripts. TCRdb's table, derived via immunoSEQ multiplex PCR, lists solely in-frame clones and lacks some. The sample has under 25,000 clones; more than 45% are singletons. Material for sequencing was stem cell memory CD4+ T cells from blood. This TCR was sampled from a man between 18 and 29 years old with type 1 diabetes.

In DNA form, the CDR3 reads TGTGCCAGCAGCCGATACAGGGAAGCTTTCTTT. Translating gives CASSRYREAFF. The chain recombines TRBV16 with TRBJ1-1; possibly TRBD1 for D (5 bases). Germline V lookup: CDR1 KGHSY, CDR2 FQNENV. The CDR3 consists of 11 residues. V was clipped by 4 bases and J by 8 bases, with 8 bases between them. The full variable domain, with the rest looked up from reference TRBV16 and TRBJ1-1, is GEEVAQTPKHLVRGEGQKAKLYCAPIKGHSYVFWYQQVLKNEFKFLISFQNENVFDETGMPKERFSAKCLPNSPCSLEIQATKLEDSAVYFCASSRYREAFFGQGTRLTVV.